This T cell receptor beta chain originates from a study of cytomegalovirus exposure and HLA in healthy donors. Unmatched junction bases numbered 7, after V lost 1 base and J lost 5 bases. The germline gives CDR1 SGHVS, CDR2 FNYEAQ. This CDR3 has 15 residues. Repertoires were generated with immunoSEQ multiplex PCR, while TCRdb's copy carries only in-frame clones and drops some. The sample gives fewer than 250,000 clones, around nine tenths of which show up once; approximately 2.5% is in the top ten. Notes on the study in general: One later analysis, an examination of the 120 or so validation repertoires, found that first-cohort TCR clusters tended to co-occur in them.

For this clone: The antigen is not known.

The chain is built from TRBV7-6 and TRBJ2-5, with 7 bases aligning to TRBD1. The source is a man younger than 35 in good health and CMV-seronegative. Sample: PBMCs. The CDR3 sequence: CASSLEGTERETQYF. The CDR3 nucleotides read TGTGCCAGCAGCTTAGAAGGGACAGAGAGGGAGACCCAGTACTTC.